The 10 T cell receptor beta chains presented below share a single source sample, sequenced in a study of shared clonotypes between healthy human individuals. Clones were sequenced by immunoSEQ multiplex PCR, and TCRdb holds only the in-frame ones, with some missing. The sample comprises hundreds of thousands of clones, about 74% of which are singletons, and approximately 10% rests with the top ten. The sequenced sample consisted of memory CD4+ T cells sorted from blood. Subset described: CD45RA-negative fraction. All receptors come from a man aged 25-45 years in good health.

This rearrangement joins TRBV5-1 to TRBJ2-7; TRBD1 matches 7 bases. CDR3 length: 15 amino acids. The V gene's germline CDR1 is SGHRS and CDR2 YFSETQ. CDR3 DNA: TGCGCTACGTCCCCGACAGGGAAAAGGCTGCACGAGCAGTACTTC. This gives the protein CATSPTGKRLHEQYF.

The chain is built from TRBV25-1 and TRBJ2-7, with 8 bases that match TRBD2. After removal of 4 bases from V and 2 bases from J, the junction contained 13 bases not matched to a gene. Germline values: CDR1 MGHDK, CDR2 SYGVNS. The CDR3 is 17 residues long. The CDR3 sequence: CASSAQLAEDSPYEQYF. As DNA, the CDR3 is TGTGCCAGCAGTGCTCAACTAGCGGAAGATTCCCCCTACGAGCAGTACTTC.

V usage is TRBV6-1 and J usage is TRBJ2-2; D ambiguous. Germline V gene lookup returns CDR1 MNHNS and CDR2 SASEGT. Trimming stripped 6 bases from V and 1 base from J, with 0 bases between. This CDR3 contains 11 residues. CDR3 in amino acids: CASRNTGELFF. CDR3 nucleotide sequence: TGTGCCAGCAGGAACACCGGGGAGCTGTTTTTT.

The gene calls are TRBV5-6 and TRBJ2-3; TRBD2 aligns across 8 bases. The germline V gene has CDR1 SGHDT and CDR2 YYEEEE. The V segment lost 1 base and the J segment 0 bases; nucleotides outside the gene matches: 1. The CDR3 runs to 15 residues. Written as DNA, the CDR3 is TGTGCCAGCAGCTTGTTAGCGGGAAGCACAGATACGCAGTATTTT. The encoded protein is CASSLLAGSTDTQYF.

This clone showed up just once. V is TRBV29-1 and J is TRBJ1-1, with 7 positions matching TRBD1. Germline CDR1 reads SQVTM; CDR2 reads ANQGSEA. The CDR3 has 12 residues. With V trimmed by 5 bases and J by 4 bases, 4 bases remained unmatched. CDR3 loop: CSVNRGGTEAFF. As DNA, the CDR3 is TGCAGCGTTAACAGGGGTGGCACTGAAGCTTTCTTT.

The J gene is TRBJ1-3, the V gene TRBV5-4, with D unresolved. Germline assignment: CDR1 SGHNT and CDR2 YYREEE (reference sequence). Trimming shortened V by 1 base and J by 4 bases, and 9 bases separated the two germline ends. The CDR3 contains 14 residues. For the CDR3, the DNA is TGTGCCAGCAGCTTGTCGGTTGCAGGAAACACCATATATTTT. Translation: CASSLSVAGNTIYF. The full variable domain, its missing parts supplied by reference TRBV5-4 and TRBJ1-3, is ETGVTQSPTHLIKTRGQQVTLRCSSQSGHNTVSWYQQALGQGPQFIFQYYREEENGRGNFPPRFSGLQFPNYSSELNVNALELDDSALYLCASSLSVAGNTIYFGEGSWLTVV.

V usage is TRBV5-1 and J usage is TRBJ2-7; TRBD2 agrees at 7 bases. Germline V gives CDR1 SGHRS, CDR2 YFSETQ. The length of the CDR3 is 15 residues. The junction had 13 bases not matched to a gene; V was cut back by 4 bases and J by 6 bases. The CDR3, as DNA: TGCGCCAGCAGCATACATCCGGGACTATTTCTCGAGCAGTACTTC. Amino acid sequence: CASSIHPGLFLEQYF.

V and J are TRBV27 and TRBJ1-3; 9 nucleotides match TRBD1. Germline loops: CDR1 MNHEY, CDR2 SMNVEV (reference sequence). The V and J ends lost 5 bases and 2 bases, in that order; junction bases with no gene match: 4. The CDR3 has 15 residues. The CDR3 DNA sequence: TGTGCCAGCAGTCGACAGGGGGGAACTGGAAACACCATATATTTT. This codes for CASSRQGGTGNTIYF.

This clone came up once. The rearrangement joins TRBV5-8 to TRBJ2-2, with 8 bases identical to TRBD1. The germline V gene has CDR1 SGHTS and CDR2 YDEGEE. The CDR3 runs 15 residues. The V segment lost 4 bases and the J segment 6 bases; nucleotides outside the gene matches: 8. The CDR3, as DNA: TGTGCCAGCAGCGCGGACAGGGAGCTCGCCGGGGAGCTGTTTTTT. Its translation is CASSADRELAGELFF.

The gene calls are TRBV9 and TRBJ2-3; possibly TRBD2 for D (5 bases). V lost 2 bases, J lost 0 bases, and 7 bases lay in between. The CDR3 is made up of 14 amino acids. The germline gives CDR1 SGDLS, CDR2 YYNGEE. CDR3 residues: CASSVRTSTDTQYF. CDR3 coding DNA: TGTGCCAGCAGCGTTAGGACTAGCACAGATACGCAGTATTTT.